This T cell receptor beta chain originates from a study of shared clonotypes between healthy human individuals. The study's findings and limits: Non-shared clonotypes displayed generation probabilities falling below those of clonotypes present in all four donors.

Produced via immunoSEQ multiplex PCR; TCRdb's table is partial and in-frame only. The sample records under 600,000 clones, 90% to 96% being singletons. Trimming stripped 1 base from V and 10 bases from J, with 13 bases between. The CDR3 extends over 13 amino acids. Germline CDR1 SGHDN, CDR2 FVKESK. As regards this clone: Its antigen is still unknown.

This rearrangement joins TRBV14 to TRBJ1-1, with a weak D call TRBD1 (5 bases). Sequences were obtained from naive CD4+ T cells sorted from blood. Subset defined: CD45RA+ positively selected. The source of this sequence is a woman in her thirties in good health. CDR3 DNA: TGTGCCAGCAGCCAAGTATCACGGGGGAGAGCTTTCTTT. This encodes CASSQVSRGRAFF. Supplemented by reference TRBV14 and TRBJ1-1, the full variable domain reads EAGVTQFPSHSVIEKGQTVTLRCDPISGHDNLYWYRRVMGKEIKFLLHFVKESKQDESGMPNNRFLAERTGGTYSTLKVQPAELEDSGVYFCASSQVSRGRAFFGQGTRLTVV.